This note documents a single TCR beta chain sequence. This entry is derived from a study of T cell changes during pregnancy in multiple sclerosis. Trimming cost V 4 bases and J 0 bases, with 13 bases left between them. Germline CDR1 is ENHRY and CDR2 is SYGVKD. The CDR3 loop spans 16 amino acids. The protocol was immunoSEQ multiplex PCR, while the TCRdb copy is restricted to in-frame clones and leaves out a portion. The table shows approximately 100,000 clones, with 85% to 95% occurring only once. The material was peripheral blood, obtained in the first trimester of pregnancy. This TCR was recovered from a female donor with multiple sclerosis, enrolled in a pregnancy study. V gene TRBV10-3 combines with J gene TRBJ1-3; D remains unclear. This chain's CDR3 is CAISVRRGNSGNTIYF. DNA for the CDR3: TGTGCCATCAGTGTACGACGGGGAAACTCTGGAAACACCATATATTTT.